This TCR beta chain was documented in a study of long-term antiretroviral therapy in people with HIV. Study-wide results and caveats: Clones showing expansion before ART dominated the repertoire at all time points. Blood was collected between the mid-2000s and the late 2010s, possibly under older ART regimens.

Survey-level resolution applied to immunoSEQ assay v3.0. Method: immunoSEQ multiplex PCR; TCRdb's copy keeps in-frame clones and lacks some. The table lists more than 35,000 clones, around 96% of them singletons, with less than 3% in the top ten. Amounts of roughly 1-11 million cryopreserved PBMC were held in the samples before DNA extraction. In its sample, this clone was seen a few times. Its antigen is not known. V was trimmed by 10 bases and J by 4 bases, leaving 12 bases between them. The CDR3 runs 12 residues. Per the germline V gene, CDR1 is WSHSY and CDR2 is SAAADI. Here the sequenced sample was unsorted PBMCs, taken 3.7 years after starting antiretroviral therapy. The chain employs TRBV10-2 and TRBJ2-3; D may be TRBD2 (5 bases). The receptor's source is a woman in her fifties or sixties with HIV. The CDR3 is CATSPAADTQYF. The CDR3 bases are TGCGCCACATCTCCAGCGGCAGATACGCAGTATTTT.